These T cell receptor beta chains were read from a single sample in a study of vaccination effects on CD4 cells after COVID-19. Their antigens are not known. Libraries were prepared by immunoSEQ multiplex PCR; TCRdb keeps only in-frame clonotypes and omits some of them. The sample lists tens of thousands of clones; approximately 60% were seen once. The source was CD4+ T cells from PBMCs cultured with SARS-CoV-2 spike peptides, collected after COVID-19 vaccination. The receptors shown here come from a human donor who received a COVID-19 vaccine. Both conserved end residues are part of each CDR3. Each record gives: clone size, J gene, V gene, D gene, CDR3 DNA, CDR3 protein. The D gene is left open where the match is weak. Only part of the rows carry a size: once, few, many, or a class if the clone is expanded.

clone size: -
J gene: TRBJ2-1
V gene: TRBV4-2
D gene: TRBD2
CDR3 DNA: TGTGCCAGCAGCCGGGGACTAGCGGGGGGGCGATCCTACAATGAGCAGTTCTTC
CDR3 protein: CASSRGLAGGRSYNEQFF

clone size: -
J gene: TRBJ2-2
V gene: TRBV6-5
D gene: -
CDR3 DNA: TGTGCCAGCAGGGCCCCAACAGGACCCACCGGGGAGCTGTTTTTT
CDR3 protein: CASRAPTGPTGELFF

clone size: -
J gene: TRBJ1-2
V gene: TRBV27
D gene: -
CDR3 DNA: TGTGCCAGCATCCCTGAATGGGGCCGGGACAACTATGGCTACACCTTC
CDR3 protein: CASIPEWGRDNYGYTF

clone size: -
J gene: TRBJ2-7
V gene: TRBV27
D gene: TRBD1
CDR3 DNA: TGTGCCAGCAGTTTCCGGACAGGTTACGAGCAGTACTTC
CDR3 protein: CASSFRTGYEQYF

clone size: -
J gene: TRBJ2-2
V gene: TRBV6-6
D gene: -
CDR3 DNA: TGTGCCAGCAATGGGAAATACACCGGGGAGCTGTTTTTT
CDR3 protein: CASNGKYTGELFF

clone size: -
J gene: TRBJ2-5
V gene: TRBV4-2
D gene: TRBD2
CDR3 DNA: TGTGCCAGCAGCCCAGACGGGACTAGCGGGAGGGCGGAGACCCAGTACTTC
CDR3 protein: CASSPDGTSGRAETQYF

clone size: few
J gene: TRBJ1-2
V gene: TRBV6-5
D gene: -
CDR3 DNA: TGTGCCAGCAGCTACAATTCCGGGACACCTTCCGGCTACACCTTC
CDR3 protein: CASSYNSGTPSGYTF

clone size: -
J gene: TRBJ2-7
V gene: TRBV6-5
D gene: -
CDR3 DNA: TGTGCCAGCAGAAGAGGGGGCTCCTACGAGCAGTACTTC
CDR3 protein: CASRRGGSYEQYF

clone size: -
J gene: TRBJ2-7
V gene: TRBV7-8
D gene: -
CDR3 DNA: TGTGCCAGCAGCCGGGCGACAACCCCGTACTACGAGCAGTACTTC
CDR3 protein: CASSRATTPYYEQYF

clone size: -
J gene: TRBJ2-1
V gene: TRBV24-1
D gene: TRBD1
CDR3 DNA: TGTGCCACCAGTGATTTCTTAAGGTCGGGACAGGTCGAGCAGTTCTTC
CDR3 protein: CATSDFLRSGQVEQFF

clone size: -
J gene: TRBJ2-7
V gene: TRBV5-6
D gene: TRBD1
CDR3 DNA: TGTGCCAGCAGCCAGGGACAGATCCCGTACGAGCAGTACTTC
CDR3 protein: CASSQGQIPYEQYF

clone size: -
J gene: TRBJ1-1
V gene: TRBV7-9
D gene: -
CDR3 DNA: TGTGCCAGCAGCTTAGAGGCAGGGCTTGAAGCTTTCTTT
CDR3 protein: CASSLEAGLEAFF

clone size: -
J gene: TRBJ1-2
V gene: TRBV5-4
D gene: TRBD1
CDR3 DNA: TGTGCCAGCAGCTTACTACAGGGGAACTATGGCTACACCTTC
CDR3 protein: CASSLLQGNYGYTF

clone size: few
J gene: TRBJ1-1
V gene: TRBV6-1
D gene: -
CDR3 DNA: TGTGCCAGCAGTGAACTGGGGGGCGCGGACACTGAAGCTTTCTTT
CDR3 protein: CASSELGGADTEAFF

clone size: few
J gene: TRBJ2-2
V gene: TRBV11-2
D gene: -
CDR3 DNA: TGTGCCAGCAGCTCTAGACACAGGGTAGGGACCGGGGAGCTGTTTTTT
CDR3 protein: CASSSRHRVGTGELFF

clone size: -
J gene: TRBJ2-1
V gene: TRBV5-1
D gene: -
CDR3 DNA: TGCGCCAGCAGCCAATACAGGGTCAATGAGCAGTTCTTC
CDR3 protein: CASSQYRVNEQFF

clone size: -
J gene: TRBJ2-7
V gene: TRBV19
D gene: TRBD1
CDR3 DNA: TGTGCCAGTACCCCGGACAGGGTGGGATCCTACGAGCAGTACTTC
CDR3 protein: CASTPDRVGSYEQYF

clone size: -
J gene: TRBJ1-1
V gene: TRBV10-2
D gene: -
CDR3 DNA: TGCGCCAGCAGTGAAAAAGGGGGTGTCGGGGTTAGGACTGAAGCTTTCTTT
CDR3 protein: CASSEKGGVGVRTEAFF

clone size: -
J gene: TRBJ2-3
V gene: TRBV6-6
D gene: -
CDR3 DNA: TGTGCCAGCAATCGCGGGACTAGCACAGATACGCAGTATTTT
CDR3 protein: CASNRGTSTDTQYF

clone size: -
J gene: TRBJ1-1
V gene: TRBV10-1
D gene: TRBD1
CDR3 DNA: TGCGCCAGCGGACAGGGCAATGAAGCTTTCTTT
CDR3 protein: CASGQGNEAFF

clone size: -
J gene: TRBJ1-5
V gene: TRBV5-6
D gene: -
CDR3 DNA: TGTGCCAGCAGCTTCTCGGGGTGGGATCAGCCCCAGCATTTT
CDR3 protein: CASSFSGWDQPQHF

clone size: -
J gene: TRBJ1-2
V gene: TRBV19
D gene: -
CDR3 DNA: TGTGCCAGTAGTCTATCGGGGGTCTATGGCTACACCTTC
CDR3 protein: CASSLSGVYGYTF

clone size: once
J gene: TRBJ1-2
V gene: TRBV27
D gene: -
CDR3 DNA: TGTGCCAGCAGTACCGAGTCGGACTCAAAGAGGCCAGCTAACTATGGCTACACCTTC
CDR3 protein: CASSTESDSKRPANYGYTF

clone size: -
J gene: TRBJ1-1
V gene: TRBV11-3
D gene: -
CDR3 DNA: TGTGCCAGCAGCCCCTCATCCATGAACACTGAAGCTTTCTTT
CDR3 protein: CASSPSSMNTEAFF

clone size: -
J gene: TRBJ1-1
V gene: TRBV6-2/TRBV6-3
D gene: -
CDR3 DNA: TGTGCCAGCAGTCAGCCGGGACTTGCGAACACTGAAGCTTTCTTT
CDR3 protein: CASSQPGLANTEAFF

clone size: -
J gene: TRBJ2-1
V gene: TRBV6-1
D gene: TRBD2
CDR3 DNA: TGTGCCAGCAGTGGCCTGAGAGCGGGGGGATACAATGAGCAGTTCTTC
CDR3 protein: CASSGLRAGGYNEQFF

clone size: -
J gene: TRBJ1-4
V gene: TRBV5-1
D gene: -
CDR3 DNA: TGCGCCAGCAGCTTGCTGGGGGCGCCGGATGAAAAACTGTTTTTT
CDR3 protein: CASSLLGAPDEKLFF

clone size: -
J gene: TRBJ2-1
V gene: TRBV11-3
D gene: -
CDR3 DNA: TGTGCCAGCAGCTTCGGAGGAAACTCCTACAATGAGCAGTTCTTC
CDR3 protein: CASSFGGNSYNEQFF

clone size: -
J gene: TRBJ2-4
V gene: TRBV19
D gene: -
CDR3 DNA: TGTGCGACCGGGGTTGGAAACATTCAGTACTTC
CDR3 protein: CATGVGNIQYF

clone size: -
J gene: TRBJ2-3
V gene: TRBV5-1
D gene: TRBD1
CDR3 DNA: TGCGCCAGCAGCATAGACAGGGGAGGCACAGATACGCAGTATTTT
CDR3 protein: CASSIDRGGTDTQYF

clone size: few
J gene: TRBJ2-2
V gene: TRBV2
D gene: -
CDR3 DNA: TGTGCCAGCACGGCGGTTCCCAACACCGGGGAGCTGTTTTTT
CDR3 protein: CASTAVPNTGELFF

clone size: -
J gene: TRBJ1-1
V gene: TRBV7-9
D gene: -
CDR3 DNA: TGTGCCAGCAACCGACAGGAAAACACTGAAGCTTTCTTT
CDR3 protein: CASNRQENTEAFF

clone size: -
J gene: TRBJ2-1
V gene: TRBV11-2
D gene: TRBD1
CDR3 DNA: TGTGCCAGCAGCTTAGGGGGGACAGGGGCATTTTCCTACAATGAGCAGTTCTTC
CDR3 protein: CASSLGGTGAFSYNEQFF

clone size: -
J gene: TRBJ2-7
V gene: TRBV12-3/TRBV12-4
D gene: -
CDR3 DNA: TGTGCCAGCAGTTTGGGCGGGGTGTACGAGCAGTACTTC
CDR3 protein: CASSLGGVYEQYF

clone size: -
J gene: TRBJ2-4
V gene: TRBV12-2
D gene: -
CDR3 DNA: TGTGCAAGTCGCTTAAGATTTAGGATTCGGGCCAAAAACATTCAGTACTTC
CDR3 protein: CASRLRFRIRAKNIQYF

clone size: -
J gene: TRBJ2-3
V gene: TRBV6-5
D gene: -
CDR3 DNA: TGTGCCAGCAGTTTCGCAGATACGCAGTATTTT
CDR3 protein: CASSFADTQYF

clone size: -
J gene: TRBJ1-5
V gene: TRBV6-1
D gene: -
CDR3 DNA: TGTGCCAGCAGTGAAGCCAGCCGGGCTCGCAATCAGCCCCAGCATTTT
CDR3 protein: CASSEASRARNQPQHF

clone size: few
J gene: TRBJ2-2
V gene: TRBV9
D gene: -
CDR3 DNA: TGTGCCAGCAGCGTAGGGACGGTGGACACCGGGGAGCTGTTTTTT
CDR3 protein: CASSVGTVDTGELFF

clone size: -
J gene: TRBJ2-7
V gene: TRBV5-4
D gene: TRBD2
CDR3 DNA: TGTGCCAGCAGCCTCGGGGCGGGGGTAGCCTACGAGCAGTACTTC
CDR3 protein: CASSLGAGVAYEQYF

clone size: few
J gene: TRBJ1-1
V gene: TRBV6-4
D gene: TRBD1
CDR3 DNA: TGTGCCAGCAGCTTACAGGGGATGAACACTGAAGCTTTCTTT
CDR3 protein: CASSLQGMNTEAFF

clone size: -
J gene: TRBJ1-2
V gene: TRBV3-1/TRBV3-2
D gene: -
CDR3 DNA: TGTGCCAGCAGCCCGGACAGATATGGCTACACCTTC
CDR3 protein: CASSPDRYGYTF

clone size: -
J gene: TRBJ1-2
V gene: TRBV19
D gene: -
CDR3 DNA: TGTGCCAGTAAACTCCTGGGGGTTTATGGCTACACCTTC
CDR3 protein: CASKLLGVYGYTF

clone size: -
J gene: TRBJ2-1
V gene: TRBV19
D gene: -
CDR3 DNA: TGTGCCACCGGGGACGGACAAAATGAGCAGTTCTTC
CDR3 protein: CATGDGQNEQFF

clone size: -
J gene: TRBJ1-1
V gene: TRBV7-9
D gene: -
CDR3 DNA: TGTGCCAGCAGCTTAAAGACTGAAGCTTTCTTT
CDR3 protein: CASSLKTEAFF

clone size: few
J gene: TRBJ2-5
V gene: TRBV18
D gene: -
CDR3 DNA: TGTGCCAGCTCACCCCCAGTCCGGATGGGAGCCATTGAGACCCAGTACTTC
CDR3 protein: CASSPPVRMGAIETQYF

clone size: -
J gene: TRBJ2-1
V gene: TRBV4-2
D gene: TRBD1
CDR3 DNA: TGTGCCAGCAGCCAACCAGGGACAGGGTGGAACAATGAGCAGTTCTTC
CDR3 protein: CASSQPGTGWNNEQFF

clone size: few
J gene: TRBJ1-2
V gene: TRBV28
D gene: TRBD1
CDR3 DNA: TGTGCCAGCACCTTACCGACAGGGGGTCCCACCGTTTATGGCTACACCTTC
CDR3 protein: CASTLPTGGPTVYGYTF

clone size: -
J gene: TRBJ2-3
V gene: TRBV6-2/TRBV6-3
D gene: TRBD2
CDR3 DNA: TGTGCCAGCAGTTCTTATCGCGGGGGGGGCCCAGATACGCAGTATTTT
CDR3 protein: CASSSYRGGGPDTQYF

clone size: -
J gene: TRBJ1-6
V gene: TRBV7-9
D gene: -
CDR3 DNA: TGTGCCAGCAGCTTAGGTGATTCACCCCTCCACTTT
CDR3 protein: CASSLGDSPLHF

clone size: -
J gene: TRBJ2-7
V gene: TRBV5-6
D gene: TRBD1
CDR3 DNA: TGTGCCAGCAGCTCGGGACAGGGCATCGGGCGCGAGCAGTACTTC
CDR3 protein: CASSSGQGIGREQYF